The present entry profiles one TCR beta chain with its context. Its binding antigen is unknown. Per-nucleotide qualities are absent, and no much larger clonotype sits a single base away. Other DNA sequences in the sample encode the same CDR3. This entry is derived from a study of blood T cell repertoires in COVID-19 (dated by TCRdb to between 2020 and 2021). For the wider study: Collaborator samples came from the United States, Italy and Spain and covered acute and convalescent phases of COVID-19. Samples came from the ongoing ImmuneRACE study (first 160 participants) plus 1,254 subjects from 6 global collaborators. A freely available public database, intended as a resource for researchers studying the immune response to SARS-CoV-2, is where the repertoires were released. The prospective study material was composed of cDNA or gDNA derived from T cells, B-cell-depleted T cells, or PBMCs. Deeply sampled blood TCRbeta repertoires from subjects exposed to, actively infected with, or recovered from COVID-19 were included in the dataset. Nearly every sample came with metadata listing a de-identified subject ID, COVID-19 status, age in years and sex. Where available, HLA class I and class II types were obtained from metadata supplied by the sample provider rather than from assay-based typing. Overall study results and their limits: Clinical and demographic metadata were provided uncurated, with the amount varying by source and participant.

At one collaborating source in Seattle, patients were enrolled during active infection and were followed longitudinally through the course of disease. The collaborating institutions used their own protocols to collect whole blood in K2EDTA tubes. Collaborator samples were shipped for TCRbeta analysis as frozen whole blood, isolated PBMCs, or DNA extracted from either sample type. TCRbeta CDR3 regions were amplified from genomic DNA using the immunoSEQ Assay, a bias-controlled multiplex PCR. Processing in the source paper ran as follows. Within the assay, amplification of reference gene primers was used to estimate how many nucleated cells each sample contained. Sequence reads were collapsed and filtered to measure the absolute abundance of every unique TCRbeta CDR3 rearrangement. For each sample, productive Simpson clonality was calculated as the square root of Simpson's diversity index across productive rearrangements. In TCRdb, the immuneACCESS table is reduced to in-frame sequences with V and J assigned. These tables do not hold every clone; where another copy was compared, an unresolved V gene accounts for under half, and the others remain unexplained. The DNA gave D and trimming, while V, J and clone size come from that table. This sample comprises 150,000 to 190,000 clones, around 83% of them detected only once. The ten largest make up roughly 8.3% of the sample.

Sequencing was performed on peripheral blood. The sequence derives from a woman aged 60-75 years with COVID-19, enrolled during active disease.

The CDR3 protein is CASSQETGTYGYTF. The sequence in DNA is TGTGCCAGCAGCCAAGAAACAGGCACCTATGGCTACACCTTC. The chain was built from TRBV3-1 (or the pseudogene TRBV3-2) and TRBJ1-2; D gene: possibly TRBD1, on 5 matching bases. V sheds 0 bases and J sheds 4 bases, leaving 9 bases between their ends. Via the germline V gene (reference sequence), CDR1 is LGHDT and CDR2 YNNKEL. The CDR3 sequence holds 14 residues, the cysteine and phenylalanine included. Of all the DNA, just the CDR3 is kept, 42 bases in frame from base 1.